The source of this T cell receptor (beta chain) is a study of identical twins. Study results and limitations: Clonotypes of the beta chain that were abundant in cord blood carried fewer insertions (memory repertoires showed none). Twin-shared out-of-frame alpha sequences were enriched for low generation probability.

TCRdb re-analysed the 5' RACE reads in MiXCR, keeping a single row per CDR3 protein. The sample records hundreds of thousands of distinct CDR3 sequences, approximately 18% being singletons. Only healthy Caucasians were included as donors. This clonotype was counted ten times or more. As yet, its antigen is unknown. Germline CDR1 is DFQATT and CDR2 is SNEGSKA (reference sequence). There are 15 residues in the CDR3. The V and J ends lost 0 bases and 1 base respectively, with 11 bases between them. These sequences were also reported in another study, on T cells expressing NK-cell markers. That paper notes: Sorting of alpha-beta TCR T cells alone was achieved in several experiments with an anti-gamma-delta TCR antibody.

The chain links TRBV20-1 to TRBJ2-3; possibly TRBD1 or TRBD2 for D (5 bases each). The specimen was PBMCs. The receptor's source is a woman between 18 and 29 years old in good health. The CDR3 is CSAREAGTRTDTQYF. The CDR3 nucleotides read TGCAGTGCTAGAGAGGCAGGGACCCGCACAGATACGCAGTATTTT.